The present T cell receptor beta chain was sequenced within a study of CD8 T cells in ankylosing spondylitis. Study findings and constraints: What appeared characteristic of ankylosing spondylitis blood was a TCR beta motif of several highly homologous variants.

For this clonotype: Its specificity is not known.

TCRdb called the 5' RACE reads again in MiXCR, with one record for every CDR3 protein. The sample records 500,000 to 650,000 distinct CDR3 sequences, about 5.2% being singletons. V trimming: 4 bases; J trimming: 3 bases; junction bases outside the gene matches: 6. In germline, CDR1 is SGHAT, CDR2 FQNNGV. This CDR3 comprises 14 residues. The chain employs TRBV11-2 and TRBJ2-7, with 7 bases identical to TRBD1. This sequence was found in a male donor with ankylosing spondylitis. Material: blood, either unsorted or a sorted T cell fraction (not recorded which). The CDR3 spells CASSSTGRGYEQYF. The CDR3 nucleotides read TGTGCCAGCAGCTCGACAGGGAGAGGCTACGAGCAGTACTTC.